This T cell receptor (beta chain) derives from a study of T cells after yellow fever vaccination. Germline values: CDR1 SGHTA, CDR2 FQGTGA. The CDR3 has 13 residues. V was cut by 5 bases and J by 6 bases, with 13 bases left in between. TCRdb ran MiXCR on the 5' RACE reads and lists one entry per CDR3 protein. Of hundreds of thousands of distinct CDR3 sequences in the sample, 3.6% were seen once. This clonotype was picked up many times. This TCR derives from a man aged 18 to 29 who received the YFV17D yellow fever vaccine. The chain joins TRBV7-3 to TRBJ1-1; D might be TRBD1 (5 bases). The sample consisted of PBMCs, taken on the day of the yellow fever booster vaccination. CDR3 bases: TGTGCCAGCAGCCGTGGGGGACGGTCTGAAGCTTTCTTT. Protein: CASSRGGRSEAFF. Full variable domain (missing parts from reference TRBV7-3 and TRBJ1-1): GAGVSQTPSNKVTEKGKYVELRCDPISGHTALYWYRQSLGQGPEFLIYFQGTGAADDSGLPNDRFFAVRPEGSVSTLKIQRTERGDSAVYLCASSRGGRSEAFFGQGTRLTVV.